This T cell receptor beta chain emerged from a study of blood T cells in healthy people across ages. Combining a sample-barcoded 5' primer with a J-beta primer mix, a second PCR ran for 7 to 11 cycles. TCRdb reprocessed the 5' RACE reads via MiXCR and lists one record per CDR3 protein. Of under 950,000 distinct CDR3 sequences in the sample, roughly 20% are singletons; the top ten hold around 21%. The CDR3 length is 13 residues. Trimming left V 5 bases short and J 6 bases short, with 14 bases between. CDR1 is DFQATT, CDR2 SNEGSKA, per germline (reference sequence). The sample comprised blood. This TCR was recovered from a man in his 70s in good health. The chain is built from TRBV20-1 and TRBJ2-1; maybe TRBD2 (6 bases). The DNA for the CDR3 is TGCAGTGCTTCTCGAGGACTAATCAATGAGCAGTTCTTC. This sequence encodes CSASRGLINEQFF.